Below are 14 T cell receptor beta chains sequenced from a single sample in a study of T cell responses to AZD1222 COVID-19 vaccine. Sequencing used immunoSEQ multiplex PCR; TCRdb keeps in-frame clones, though not all of them. This sample has around 70,000 clones, with around 85% found just once. This specimen consisted of peripheral blood, obtained on day 0 of AZD1222 vaccination. These TCRs come from an adult in good health.

The chain recombines TRBV15 with TRBJ2-7; 12 positions agree with TRBD2. The CDR3 totals 15 residues. With 3 bases clipped from V and 7 bases from J, the junction kept 7 bases outside the gene matches. Germline loops: CDR1 LNHNV, CDR2 YYDKDF (reference sequence). The CDR3 DNA reads as TGTGCCACCAGCAGCAGACTAGCGGGAGCTCGTGAGCAGTACTTC. Amino acid sequence: CATSSRLAGAREQYF.

The chain combines TRBV2 with TRBJ2-5, with D possibly being TRBD2 (7 bases). Per the germline V gene, CDR1 is SNHLY and CDR2 is FYNNEI. Deletions cut 9 bases from V and 5 bases from J, with 10 bases between. The CDR3 sequence is 11 residues long. DNA of the CDR3: TGTGCCAGTGAGGGGGGGGAGACCCAGTACTTC. Protein product: CASEGGETQYF.

This chain uses TRBV14 with TRBJ1-2; D is undetermined. V was shortened by 2 bases and J by 4 bases, with 5 bases between the two germline ends. The length of the CDR3 is 12 residues. Germline assignment: CDR1 SGHDN and CDR2 FVKESK. The CDR3 region has the DNA TGTGCCAGCAGCCAAATAGGCTATGGCTACACCTTC. Translated, it gives CASSQIGYGYTF. The full variable domain, completed using reference TRBV14 and TRBJ1-2, is EAGVTQFPSHSVIEKGQTVTLRCDPISGHDNLYWYRRVMGKEIKFLLHFVKESKQDESGMPNNRFLAERTGGTYSTLKVQPAELEDSGVYFCASSQIGYGYTFGSGTRLTVV.

The V gene is TRBV7-2, the J gene TRBJ2-5; D gene ambiguous. This CDR3 region has 14 residues. V was trimmed by 0 bases and J by 2 bases, leaving 7 bases between them. Germline V CDR1 and CDR2: SGHTA, FQGNSA. In DNA, the CDR3 is TGTGCCAGCAGCTTAGCAGGACGTCAAGAGACCCAGTACTTC. This translates into CASSLAGRQETQYF.

This rearrangement joins TRBV21-1 to TRBJ1-1; the table calls TRBD1, which could not be checked here. TRBV21-1 is reported as a pseudogene. There are 14 residues in the CDR3. CDR3 sequence: CASSTRTANTEAFF. The DNA for the CDR3 is TGTGCCAGCAGCACCCGGACAGCGAACACTGAAGCTTTCTTT.

The chain joins TRBV10-2 to TRBJ2-4; D gene ambiguous. Trimming cost V 3 bases and J 2 bases, with 11 bases left between them. CDR3 length equals 15 residues. Germline CDR1 WSHSY, CDR2 SAAADI. The CDR3 protein is CASSETLRTKNIQYF. DNA for the CDR3: TGCGCCAGCAGTGAAACCCTACGGACCAAAAACATTCAGTACTTC.

The genes are TRBV7-8 and TRBJ2-3; D is uncertain. Trimming pared 5 bases from V and 2 bases from J, leaving 14 bases between. From germline, CDR1 is SGHVS and CDR2 FQNEAQ. CDR3 length equals 15 residues. This chain's CDR3 is CASSHLDGYTDTQYF. CDR3 sequence (DNA): TGTGCCAGCAGCCATCTCGATGGTTACACAGATACGCAGTATTTT.

This chain uses TRBV9 with TRBJ2-7; tentatively, D is TRBD1 (5 bases). Looked up from germline, CDR1 is SGDLS and CDR2 is YYNGEE. The CDR3 is 14 amino acids. V lost 3 bases and J lost 0, with 10 bases in between. The CDR3 spells CASSAIDSSYEQYF. In DNA, the CDR3 is TGTGCCAGCAGCGCGATAGACAGCTCCTACGAGCAGTACTTC.

The chain couples TRBV7-9 to TRBJ1-2, with D unresolved. Trimming removed 2 bases at V and 6 bases at J, with 13 bases between. This CDR3 comprises 14 residues. Germline loops: CDR1 SEHNR, CDR2 FQNEAQ (reference sequence). CDR3 coding DNA: TGTGCCAGCAGCTTAAACGGCCTGTGGGATGGCTACACCTTC. Its protein product is CASSLNGLWDGYTF. Looking up the rest from reference TRBV7-9 and TRBJ1-2 gives the full variable domain: DTGVSQNPRHKITKRGQNVTFRCDPISEHNRLYWYRQTLGQGPEFLTYFQNEAQLEKSRLLSDRFSAERPKGSFSTLEIQRTEQGDSAMYLCASSLNGLWDGYTFGSGTRLTVV.

The chain employs TRBV19 and TRBJ1-5, with 11 bases identical to TRBD1. The CDR3 totals 17 residues. The V gene's germline CDR1 is LNHDA and CDR2 SQIVND (reference sequence). V lost 2 bases and J lost 2; bases outside the gene matches: 5. The CDR3 sequence: CASSISPGQGGNQPQHF. The DNA for the CDR3 is TGTGCCAGTAGTATATCACCGGGACAGGGGGGCAATCAGCCCCAGCATTTT.

The chain carries TRBV12-5 and TRBJ2-7; tentative D call: TRBD1 (5 bases). V shed 6 bases and J shed 1 base, with 10 bases lying between them. CDR3 length: 13 amino acids. Looked up from germline, CDR1 is LGHNT and CDR2 is FRNRAP. CDR3 in DNA: TGTGCTAGTGGACCAGACAGTTCCTACGAGCAGTACTTC. Protein product: CASGPDSSYEQYF.

The chain recombines TRBV7-9 with TRBJ2-3; D could derive from TRBD1 or TRBD2 (5 bases each). Looked up from germline, CDR1 is SEHNR and CDR2 is FQNEAQ (reference sequence). The CDR3 is made up of 17 amino acids. The V end lost 4 bases, the J end lost 6 bases, and 23 bases lay between the germline ends. CDR3 loop: CASSSAFRAEGRDTQYF. CDR3 nucleotide sequence: TGTGCCAGCAGCTCGGCTTTCCGGGCCGAGGGACGGGATACGCAGTATTTT.

About this clone itself: Within the sample, other DNA sequences also encode this same CDR3. The V and J genes are TRBV19 and TRBJ1-2; 8 bases align to TRBD1. Trimming took 4 bases from V and 0 from J; bases not matched to a gene: 4. The CDR3 has 15 amino acids. CDR1 is LNHDA, CDR2 SQIVND, per germline (reference sequence). DNA of the CDR3: TGTGCCAGTAGTACAGGGGGCGAAGCTAACTATGGCTACACCTTC. Translating gives CASSTGGEANYGYTF.

CDR3 nucleotides: TGTGCCAGCAGTAACCAGGGGGCACGGGGGATAGGCTACACCTTC. Translated: CASSNQGARGIGYTF. The gene calls are TRBV6-5 and TRBJ1-2; 8 positions match TRBD1. The CDR3 is 15 amino acids. Germline CDR1 reads MNHEY; CDR2 reads SVGAGI. Trimming removed 5 bases from V and 8 bases from J; junction bases left unmatched: 13.